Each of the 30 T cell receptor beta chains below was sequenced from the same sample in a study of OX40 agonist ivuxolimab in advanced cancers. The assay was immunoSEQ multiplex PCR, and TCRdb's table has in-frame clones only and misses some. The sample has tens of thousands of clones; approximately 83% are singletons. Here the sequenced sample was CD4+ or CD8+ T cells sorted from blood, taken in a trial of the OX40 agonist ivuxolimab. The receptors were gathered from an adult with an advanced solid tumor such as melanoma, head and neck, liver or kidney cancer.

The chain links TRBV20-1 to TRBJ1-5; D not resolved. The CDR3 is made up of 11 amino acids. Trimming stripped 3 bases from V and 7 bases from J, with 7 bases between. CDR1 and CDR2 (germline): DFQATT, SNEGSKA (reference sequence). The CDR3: CSASDGQPQHF. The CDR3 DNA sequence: TGCAGTGCTAGTGACGGCCAGCCCCAGCATTTT.

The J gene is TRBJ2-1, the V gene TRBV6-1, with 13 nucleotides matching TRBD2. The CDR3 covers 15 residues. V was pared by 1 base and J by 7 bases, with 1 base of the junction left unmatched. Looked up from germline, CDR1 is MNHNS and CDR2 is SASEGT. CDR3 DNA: TGTGCCAGCAGTGAAGGACTAGCGGGAGGTAATGAGCAGTTCTTC. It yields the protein CASSEGLAGGNEQFF.

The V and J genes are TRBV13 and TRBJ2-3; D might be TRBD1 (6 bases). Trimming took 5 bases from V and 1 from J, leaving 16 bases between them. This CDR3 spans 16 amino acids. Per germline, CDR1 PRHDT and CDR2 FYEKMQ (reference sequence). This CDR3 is CASSPLRGAGTDTQYF. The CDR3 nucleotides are TGTGCCAGCAGCCCCCTCAGGGGTGCCGGCACAGATACGCAGTATTTT. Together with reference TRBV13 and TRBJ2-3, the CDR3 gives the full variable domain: AAGVIQSPRHLIKEKRETATLKCYPIPRHDTVYWYQQGPGQDPQFLISFYEKMQSDKGSIPDRFSAQQFSDYHSELNMSSLELGDSALYFCASSPLRGAGTDTQYFGPGTRLTVL.

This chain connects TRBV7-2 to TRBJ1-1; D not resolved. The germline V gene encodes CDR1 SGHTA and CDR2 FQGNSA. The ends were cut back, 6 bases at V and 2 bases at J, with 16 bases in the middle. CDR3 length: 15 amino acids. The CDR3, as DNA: TGTGCCAGCAGGTCCTACACGGGCAGCAACACTGAAGCTTTCTTT. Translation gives CASRSYTGSNTEAFF.

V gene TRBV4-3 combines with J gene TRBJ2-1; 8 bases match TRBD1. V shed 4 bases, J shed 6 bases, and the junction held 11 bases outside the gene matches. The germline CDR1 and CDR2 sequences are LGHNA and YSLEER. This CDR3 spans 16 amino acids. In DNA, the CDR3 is TGCGCCAGCAGCCCGAGACAGGGGAACTTAATCAATGAGCAGTTCTTC. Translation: CASSPRQGNLINEQFF.

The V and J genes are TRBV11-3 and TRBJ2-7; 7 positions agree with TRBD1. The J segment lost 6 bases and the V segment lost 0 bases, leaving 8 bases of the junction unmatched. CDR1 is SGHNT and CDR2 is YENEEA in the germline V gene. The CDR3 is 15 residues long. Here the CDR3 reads CASSLDELTGREQYF. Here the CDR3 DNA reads TGTGCCAGCAGCTTAGACGAATTGACAGGGCGCGAGCAGTACTTC. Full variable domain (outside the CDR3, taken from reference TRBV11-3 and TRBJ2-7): EAGVVQSPRYKIIEKKQPVAFWCNPISGHNTLYWYLQNLGQGPELLIRYENEEAVDDSQLPKDRFSAERLKGVDSTLKIQPAELGDSAVYLCASSLDELTGREQYFGPGTRLTVT.

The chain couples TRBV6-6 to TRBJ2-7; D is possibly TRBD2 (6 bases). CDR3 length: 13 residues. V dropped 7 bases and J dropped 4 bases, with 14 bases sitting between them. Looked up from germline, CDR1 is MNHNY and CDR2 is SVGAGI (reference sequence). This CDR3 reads CASTGQAGYEQYF. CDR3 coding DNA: TGTGCCAGCACCGGGCAGGCGGGATACGAGCAGTACTTC.

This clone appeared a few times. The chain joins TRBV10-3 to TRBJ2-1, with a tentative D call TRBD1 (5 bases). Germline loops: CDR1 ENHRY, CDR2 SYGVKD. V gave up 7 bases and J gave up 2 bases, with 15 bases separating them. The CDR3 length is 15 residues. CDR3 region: CAITGNTGAYNEQFF. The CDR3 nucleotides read TGTGCCATCACCGGTAACACAGGTGCCTACAATGAGCAGTTCTTC.

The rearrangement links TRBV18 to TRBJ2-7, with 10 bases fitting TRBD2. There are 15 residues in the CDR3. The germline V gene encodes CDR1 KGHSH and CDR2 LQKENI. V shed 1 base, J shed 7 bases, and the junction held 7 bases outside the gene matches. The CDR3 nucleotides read TGTGCCAGCTCACCACGGTCTAGCGGGAGCGAGGAGCAGTACTTC. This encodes CASSPRSSGSEEQYF.

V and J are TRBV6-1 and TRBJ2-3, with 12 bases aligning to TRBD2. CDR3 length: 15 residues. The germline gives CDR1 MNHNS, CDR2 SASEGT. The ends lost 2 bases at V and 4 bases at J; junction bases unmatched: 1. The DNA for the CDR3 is TGTGCCAGCAGTGAACTAGCGGGGGGGCCAGATACGCAGTATTTT. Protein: CASSELAGGPDTQYF.

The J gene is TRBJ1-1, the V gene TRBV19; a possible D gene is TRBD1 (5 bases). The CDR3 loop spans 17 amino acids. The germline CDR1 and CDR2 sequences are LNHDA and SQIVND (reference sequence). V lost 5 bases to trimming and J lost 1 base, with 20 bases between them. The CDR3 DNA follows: TGTGCCAGTAGTGCTCTCCCACAGTGGGGCCAGAACACTGAAGCTTTCTTT. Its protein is CASSALPQWGQNTEAFF.

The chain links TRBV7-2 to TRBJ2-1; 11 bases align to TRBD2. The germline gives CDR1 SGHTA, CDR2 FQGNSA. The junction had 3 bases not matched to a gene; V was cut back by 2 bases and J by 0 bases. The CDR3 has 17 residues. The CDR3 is CASSLRLAGGSYNEQFF. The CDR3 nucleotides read TGTGCCAGCAGCTTACGGCTAGCGGGAGGCTCCTACAATGAGCAGTTCTTC.

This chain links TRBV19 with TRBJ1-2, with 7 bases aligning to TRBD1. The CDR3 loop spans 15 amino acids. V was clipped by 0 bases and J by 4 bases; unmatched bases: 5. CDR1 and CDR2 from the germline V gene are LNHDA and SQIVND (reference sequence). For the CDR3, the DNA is TGTGCCAGTAGTATAGAGGCAGGGGACAGCTATGGCTACACCTTC. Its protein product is CASSIEAGDSYGYTF. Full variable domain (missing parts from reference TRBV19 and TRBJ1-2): DGGITQSPKYLFRKEGQNVTLSCEQNLNHDAMYWYRQDPGQGLRLIYYSQIVNDFQKGDIAEGYSVSREKKESFPLTVTSAQKNPTAFYLCASSIEAGDSYGYTFGSGTRLTVV.

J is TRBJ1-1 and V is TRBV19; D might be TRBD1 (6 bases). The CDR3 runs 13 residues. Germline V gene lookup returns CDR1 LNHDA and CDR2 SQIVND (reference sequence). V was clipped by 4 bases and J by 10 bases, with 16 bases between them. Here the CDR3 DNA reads TGTGCCAGTAGTACCTCCGGGGGGCTGCGAGCTTTCTTT. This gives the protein CASSTSGGLRAFF.

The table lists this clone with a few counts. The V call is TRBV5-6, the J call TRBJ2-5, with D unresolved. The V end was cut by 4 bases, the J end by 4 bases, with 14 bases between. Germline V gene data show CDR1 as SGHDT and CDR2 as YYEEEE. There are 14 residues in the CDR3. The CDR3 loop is CASSRDMVGETQYF. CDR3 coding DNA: TGTGCCAGCAGCCGTGACATGGTCGGAGAGACCCAGTACTTC.

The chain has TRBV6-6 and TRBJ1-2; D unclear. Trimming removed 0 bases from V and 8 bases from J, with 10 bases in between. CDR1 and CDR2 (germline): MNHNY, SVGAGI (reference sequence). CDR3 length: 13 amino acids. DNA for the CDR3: TGTGCCAGCAGTTACTCGTTAAAAGTGGGCTACACCTTC. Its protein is CASSYSLKVGYTF.

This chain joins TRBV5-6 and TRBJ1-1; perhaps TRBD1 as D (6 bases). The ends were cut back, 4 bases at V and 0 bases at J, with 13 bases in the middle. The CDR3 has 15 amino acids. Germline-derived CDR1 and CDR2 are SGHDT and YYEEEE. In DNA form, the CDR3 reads TGTGCCAGCAGCCCTGGACAGTTCATGAACACTGAAGCTTTCTTT. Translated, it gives CASSPGQFMNTEAFF.

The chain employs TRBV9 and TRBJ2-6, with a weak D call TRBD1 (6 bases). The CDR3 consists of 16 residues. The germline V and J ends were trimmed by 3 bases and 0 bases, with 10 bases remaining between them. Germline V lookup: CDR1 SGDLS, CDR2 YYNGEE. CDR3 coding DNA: TGTGCCAGCAGCGAGGGACACCTCTCTGGGGCCAACGTCCTGACTTTC. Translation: CASSEGHLSGANVLTF.

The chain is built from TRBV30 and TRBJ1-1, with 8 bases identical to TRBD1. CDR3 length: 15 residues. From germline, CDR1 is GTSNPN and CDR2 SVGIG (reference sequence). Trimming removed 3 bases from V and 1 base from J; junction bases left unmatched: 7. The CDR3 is CAWRAGGAGNTEAFF. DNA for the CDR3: TGTGCCTGGAGAGCAGGGGGCGCAGGGAACACTGAAGCTTTCTTT. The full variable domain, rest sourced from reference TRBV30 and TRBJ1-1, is SQTIHQWPATLVQPVGSPLSLECTVEGTSNPNLYWYRQAAGRGLQLLFYSVGIGQISSEVPQNLSASRPQDRQFILSSKKLLLSDSGFYLCAWRAGGAGNTEAFFGQGTRLTVV.

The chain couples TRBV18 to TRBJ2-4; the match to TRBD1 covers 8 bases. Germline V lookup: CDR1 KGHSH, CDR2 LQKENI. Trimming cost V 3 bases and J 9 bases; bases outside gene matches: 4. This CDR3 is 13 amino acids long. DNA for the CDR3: TGTGCCAGCTCACCGGGACAGGAGGCCATTCAGTACTTC. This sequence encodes CASSPGQEAIQYF.

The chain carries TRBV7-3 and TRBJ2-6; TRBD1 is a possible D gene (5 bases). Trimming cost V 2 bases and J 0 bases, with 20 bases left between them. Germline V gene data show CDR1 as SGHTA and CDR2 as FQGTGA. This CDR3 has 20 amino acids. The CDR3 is CASSLSTRDSVRSGANVLTF. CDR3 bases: TGTGCCAGCAGCTTATCAACCCGTGACAGTGTCCGCTCTGGGGCCAACGTCCTGACTTTC.

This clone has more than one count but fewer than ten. The CDR3 here is CASSQGLAGATDTQYF. The CDR3, as DNA: TGCGCCAGCAGCCAAGGGCTAGCGGGGGCAACAGATACGCAGTATTTT. The rearrangement joins TRBV4-1 to TRBJ2-3; the match to TRBD2 covers 10 bases. V lost 1 base and J lost 3; bases outside the gene matches: 4. Per germline, CDR1 MGHRA and CDR2 YSYEKL. The CDR3 totals 16 residues.

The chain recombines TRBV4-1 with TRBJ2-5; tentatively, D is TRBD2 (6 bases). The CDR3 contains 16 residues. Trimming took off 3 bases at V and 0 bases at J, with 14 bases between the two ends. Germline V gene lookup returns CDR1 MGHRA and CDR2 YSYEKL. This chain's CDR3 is CASSQGTPYYQETQYF. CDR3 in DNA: TGCGCCAGCAGCCAGGGGACTCCATATTACCAAGAGACCCAGTACTTC.

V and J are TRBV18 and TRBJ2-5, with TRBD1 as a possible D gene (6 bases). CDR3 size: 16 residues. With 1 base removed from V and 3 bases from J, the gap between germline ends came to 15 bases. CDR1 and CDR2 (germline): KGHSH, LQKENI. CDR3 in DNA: TGTGCCAGCTCACCACGGTCCGTGACAGGAGAAGAGACCCAGTACTTC. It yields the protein CASSPRSVTGEETQYF.

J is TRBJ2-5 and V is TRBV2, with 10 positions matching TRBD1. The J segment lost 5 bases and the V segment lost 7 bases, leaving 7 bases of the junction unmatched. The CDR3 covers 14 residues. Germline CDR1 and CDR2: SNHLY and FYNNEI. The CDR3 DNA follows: TGTGCCAGCACCCCCGGGACAGGGGTGGAGACCCAGTACTTC. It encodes CASTPGTGVETQYF.

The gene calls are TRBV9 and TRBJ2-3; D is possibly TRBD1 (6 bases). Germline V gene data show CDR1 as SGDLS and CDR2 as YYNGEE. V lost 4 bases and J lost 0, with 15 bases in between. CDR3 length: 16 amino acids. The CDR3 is CASSPYGQTSTDTQYF. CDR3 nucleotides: TGTGCCAGCAGCCCTTACGGACAGACTAGCACAGATACGCAGTATTTT.

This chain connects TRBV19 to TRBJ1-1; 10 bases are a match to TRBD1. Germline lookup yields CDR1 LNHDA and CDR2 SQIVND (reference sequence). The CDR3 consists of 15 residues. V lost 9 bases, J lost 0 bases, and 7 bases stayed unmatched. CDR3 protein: CASMDRGAMNTEAFF. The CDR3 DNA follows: TGTGCCAGCATGGACAGGGGGGCCATGAACACTGAAGCTTTCTTT.

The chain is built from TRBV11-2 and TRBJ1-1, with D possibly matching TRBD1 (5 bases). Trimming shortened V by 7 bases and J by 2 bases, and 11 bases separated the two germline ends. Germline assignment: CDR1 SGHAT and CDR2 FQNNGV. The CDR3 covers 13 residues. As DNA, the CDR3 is TGTGCCAGCACCCCTCAGGGAAACACTGAAGCTTTCTTT. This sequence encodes CASTPQGNTEAFF.

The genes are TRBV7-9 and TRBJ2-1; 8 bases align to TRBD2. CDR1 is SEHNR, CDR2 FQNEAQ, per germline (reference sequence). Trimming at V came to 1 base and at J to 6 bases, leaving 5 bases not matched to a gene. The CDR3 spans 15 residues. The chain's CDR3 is CASSLVAAGGNEQFF. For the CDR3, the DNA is TGTGCCAGCAGCTTAGTAGCCGCGGGGGGCAATGAGCAGTTCTTC.

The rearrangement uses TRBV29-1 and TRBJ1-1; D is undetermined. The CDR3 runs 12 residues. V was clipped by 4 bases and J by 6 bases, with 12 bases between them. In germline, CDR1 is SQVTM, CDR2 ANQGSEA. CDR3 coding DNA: TGCAGCGTTGCCGACGGTATCGCTGAAGCTTTCTTT. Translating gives CSVADGIAEAFF.